This T cell receptor (beta chain) was recorded in a study of blood T cell repertoires in COVID-19. As for the study in general: Some COVID-19 samples were acute and others convalescent; all came from the United States, Italy and Spain.

V was cut by 0 bases and J by 4 bases, with 11 bases left in between. The CDR3 totals 15 residues. The germline V gene encodes CDR1 SGDLS and CDR2 YYNGEE. The method was immunoSEQ multiplex PCR; TCRdb's version includes in-frame clones alone and lacks a portion of them. The sample comprises 150,000 or so clones, 85% of which are singletons, and 3% to 3.5% rests with the top ten. The TCR originated in a human donor with acute or convalescent COVID-19. The donor label of this sample is uncertain. The sample was peripheral blood. The V and J genes are TRBV9 and TRBJ2-1, with D possibly being TRBD2 (6 bases). The DNA of the CDR3 is TGTGCCAGCAGCGTAGGTTTCGGGACTTACAATGAGCAGTTCTTC. Translated, it gives CASSVGFGTYNEQFF.